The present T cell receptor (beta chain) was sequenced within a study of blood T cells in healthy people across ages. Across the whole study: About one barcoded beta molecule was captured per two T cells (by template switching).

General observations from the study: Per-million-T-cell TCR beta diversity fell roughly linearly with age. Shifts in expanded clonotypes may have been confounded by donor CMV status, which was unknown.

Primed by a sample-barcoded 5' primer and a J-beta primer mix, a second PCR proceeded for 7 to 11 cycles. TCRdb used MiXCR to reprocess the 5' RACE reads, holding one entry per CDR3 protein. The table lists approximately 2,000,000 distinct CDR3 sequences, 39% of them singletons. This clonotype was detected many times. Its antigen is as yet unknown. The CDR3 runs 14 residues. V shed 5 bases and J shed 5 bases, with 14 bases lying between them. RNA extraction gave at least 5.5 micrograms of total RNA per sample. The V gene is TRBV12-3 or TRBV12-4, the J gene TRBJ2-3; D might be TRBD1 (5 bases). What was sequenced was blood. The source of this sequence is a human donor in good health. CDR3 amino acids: CASSRAQGIDTQYF. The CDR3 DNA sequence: TGTGCCAGCAGTCGGGCCCAGGGCATAGATACGCAGTATTTT.